The T cell receptor (beta chain) described here comes from a study of CD8+CD57+ T cells in acquired aplastic anemia. Study conclusions and caveats: The number of CD8+ CDR3 sequences shared by patients and controls was 25 to 35. Patients were compared with controls for CD8+ Simpson's diversity, and no significant difference emerged.

This clonotype was recorded many times. Its target is unknown. V was clipped by 2 bases and J by 3 bases, with 13 bases between them. This CDR3 spans 15 amino acids. Germline CDR1 SNHLY, CDR2 FYNNEI. According to the study, genomic DNA was the template for TCR beta VDJ and CDR3 profiling. One entry per CDR3 protein results from TCRdb running MiXCR on the reads. The table includes hundreds of thousands of distinct CDR3 sequences, around a third detected once. Patients picked for sequencing had shown CD8+CD57+ cell expansion detected by flow cytometry. There were no patients without severe acquired aplastic anemia.

V is TRBV2 and J is TRBJ1-1, with D uncertain. Sequenced: sorted CD4+, CD8+, or CD8+CD57+ T cells (not recorded which) from PBMCs. This clonotype was sampled from a human donor with aplastic anemia. DNA of the CDR3: TGTGCCAGCAGTGAATCGCCGCGGTCCGACACTGAAGCTTTCTTT. Translation gives CASSESPRSDTEAFF.